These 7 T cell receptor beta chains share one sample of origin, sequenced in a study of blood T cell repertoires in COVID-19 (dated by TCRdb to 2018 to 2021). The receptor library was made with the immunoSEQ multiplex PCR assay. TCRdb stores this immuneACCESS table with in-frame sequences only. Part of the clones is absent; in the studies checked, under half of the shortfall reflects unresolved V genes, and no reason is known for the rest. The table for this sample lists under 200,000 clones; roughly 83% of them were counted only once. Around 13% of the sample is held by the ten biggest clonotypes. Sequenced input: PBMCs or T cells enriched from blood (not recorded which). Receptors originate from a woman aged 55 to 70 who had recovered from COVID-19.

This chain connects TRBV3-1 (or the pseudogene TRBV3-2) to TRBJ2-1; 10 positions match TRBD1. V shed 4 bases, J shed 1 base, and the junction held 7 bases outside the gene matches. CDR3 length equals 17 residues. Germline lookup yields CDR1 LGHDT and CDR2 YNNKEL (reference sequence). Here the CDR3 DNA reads TGTGCCAGCAGCCCGCCTCGGGGACAGGGGTCCTACAATGAGCAGTTCTTC. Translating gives CASSPPRGQGSYNEQFF.

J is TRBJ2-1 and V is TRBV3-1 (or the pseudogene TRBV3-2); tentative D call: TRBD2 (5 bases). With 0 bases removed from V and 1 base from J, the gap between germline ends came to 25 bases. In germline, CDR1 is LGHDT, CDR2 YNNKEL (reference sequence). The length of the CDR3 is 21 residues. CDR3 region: CASSQDLYLPAAGPSYNEQFF. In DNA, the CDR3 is TGTGCCAGCAGCCAAGATCTCTATCTCCCAGCGGCAGGACCTTCCTACAATGAGCAGTTCTTC.

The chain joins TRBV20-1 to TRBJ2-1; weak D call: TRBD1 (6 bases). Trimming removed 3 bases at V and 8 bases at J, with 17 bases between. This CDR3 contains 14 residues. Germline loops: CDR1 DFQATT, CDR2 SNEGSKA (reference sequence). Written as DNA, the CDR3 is TGCAGTGCTAGTAGGACAGTACACGGGGATGAGCAGTTCTTC. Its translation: CSASRTVHGDEQFF.

In DNA form, the CDR3 reads TGTGCCAGCAGCCTAATCCCCGGGGGGTCTAATTCACCCCTCCACTTT. This translates into CASSLIPGGSNSPLHF. This rearrangement joins TRBV2 to TRBJ1-6; D is possibly TRBD1 (5 bases). The CDR3 covers 16 residues. The germline CDR1 and CDR2 sequences are SNHLY and FYNNEI. Trimming stripped 6 bases from V and 6 bases from J, with 18 bases between.

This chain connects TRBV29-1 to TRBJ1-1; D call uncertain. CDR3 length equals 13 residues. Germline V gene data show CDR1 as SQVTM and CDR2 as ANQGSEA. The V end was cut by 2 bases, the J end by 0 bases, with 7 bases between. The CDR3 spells CSVERGLNTEAFF. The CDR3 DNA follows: TGCAGCGTTGAACGGGGTCTGAACACTGAAGCTTTCTTT.

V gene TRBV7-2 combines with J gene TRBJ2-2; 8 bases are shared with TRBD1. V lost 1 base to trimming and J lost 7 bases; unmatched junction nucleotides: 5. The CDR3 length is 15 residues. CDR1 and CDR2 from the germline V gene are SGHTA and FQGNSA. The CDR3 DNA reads TGTGCCAGCAGCTTAGGGACAGGGATTGGCGGGGAGCTGTTTTTT. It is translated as CASSLGTGIGGELFF.

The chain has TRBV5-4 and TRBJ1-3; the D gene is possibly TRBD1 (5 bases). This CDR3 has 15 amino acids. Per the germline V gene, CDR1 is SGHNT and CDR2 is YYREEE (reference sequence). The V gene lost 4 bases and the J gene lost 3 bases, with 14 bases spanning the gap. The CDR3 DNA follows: TGTGCCAGCAGCCCTGAGGCAGGGATTGGAAACACCATATATTTT. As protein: CASSPEAGIGNTIYF.